Included here is one T cell receptor (beta chain) sequence, with context. What it recognizes is unknown. Trimming removed 4 bases from V and 7 bases from J, with 14 bases in between. The CDR3 is 14 residues long. Germline V gene sequence: CDR1 LNHDA, CDR2 SQIVND (reference sequence). This sample is part of a study of CD8+ T cells in alopecia areata. Notes on the study in general: Shared TCR sequences were less clear between patients than in mice, possibly partly from HLA diversity. Scalp lesions, especially in alopecia totalis/universalis, had higher clonality than normal scalp.

Lesional scalp tissue (obtained by punch biopsy) and peripheral blood were collected from alopecia areata patients. It was from PBMCs that CD4+ and CD8+ T cells were sorted. Extraction of RNA preceded its reverse transcription into cDNA, which served as the sequencing template. The method was immunoSEQ multiplex PCR; TCRdb's version includes in-frame clones alone and lacks a portion of them. The data hold about 23,000 clones, with about 50% observed a single time. The receptor was derived from a human donor with alopecia areata. This rearrangement joins TRBV19 to TRBJ1-5; a weak D match, TRBD1 (6 bases). Sample: NKG2D-high CD8+ T cells sorted from blood. The CDR3 reads CASSRPGVGQPQHF. CDR3 DNA sequence: TGTGCCAGTAGTAGGCCAGGGGTCGGGCAGCCCCAGCATTTT. Combining the CDR3 with reference TRBV19 and TRBJ1-5 gives the whole variable domain DGGITQSPKYLFRKEGQNVTLSCEQNLNHDAMYWYRQDPGQGLRLIYYSQIVNDFQKGDIAEGYSVSREKKESFPLTVTSAQKNPTAFYLCASSRPGVGQPQHFGDGTRLSIL.